The entry below gives a single T cell receptor beta chain sequence along with its context. The study ran its PCR with 60 Vbeta and 13 Jbeta primers. The method was immunoSEQ multiplex PCR; TCRdb's version includes in-frame clones alone and lacks a portion of them. The data show fewer than 250,000 clones, around 86% seen once. Trimming stripped 5 bases from V and 2 bases from J, with 10 bases between. The CDR3 contains 13 residues. Germline-derived CDR1 and CDR2 are SGHNT and YYREEE (reference sequence). This entry comes from a study of cytomegalovirus exposure and HLA in healthy donors. Sequenced: PBMCs. J is TRBJ2-5 and V is TRBV5-4; the D gene is possibly TRBD1 (5 bases). The receptor's source is a man aged 25-45 years in good health and CMV-seronegative. CDR3 amino acids: CASSYRQQETQYF. CDR3 nucleotides: TGTGCCAGCAGTTATAGACAGCAAGAGACCCAGTACTTC.